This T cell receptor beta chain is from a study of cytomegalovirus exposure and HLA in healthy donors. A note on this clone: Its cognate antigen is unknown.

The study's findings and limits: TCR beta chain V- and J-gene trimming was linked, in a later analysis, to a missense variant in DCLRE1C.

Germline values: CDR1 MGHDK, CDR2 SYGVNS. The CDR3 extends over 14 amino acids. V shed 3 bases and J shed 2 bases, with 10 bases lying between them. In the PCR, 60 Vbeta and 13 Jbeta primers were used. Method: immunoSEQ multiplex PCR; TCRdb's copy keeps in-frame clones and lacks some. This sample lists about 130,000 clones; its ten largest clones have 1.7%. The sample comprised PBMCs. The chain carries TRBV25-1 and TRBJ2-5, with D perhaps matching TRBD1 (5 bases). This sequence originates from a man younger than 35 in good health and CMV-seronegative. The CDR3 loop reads CASSDPRAQETQYF. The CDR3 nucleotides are TGTGCCAGCAGTGATCCCAGGGCTCAAGAGACCCAGTACTTC. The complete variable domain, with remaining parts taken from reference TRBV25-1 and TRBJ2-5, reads EADIYQTPRYLVIGTGKKITLECSQTMGHDKMYWYQQDPGMELHLIHYSYGVNSTEKGDLSSESTVSRIRTEHFPLTLESARPSHTSQYLCASSDPRAQETQYFGPGTRLLVL.